This T cell receptor beta chain originates from a study of cytomegalovirus exposure and HLA in healthy donors. Findings of the study overall: For most TCR beta V segments, an earlier analysis put the productive rate at about 90% or about 30% of the time.

This clone was seen only a few times. The antigen is not known. Losses at the gene ends were 5 bases for V and 1 base for J; bases not matched to a gene: 4. The CDR3 sequence is 14 residues long. The V gene's germline CDR1 is LNHDA and CDR2 SQIVND (reference sequence). This PCR relied on a set of 60 Vbeta primers and 13 Jbeta primers. TCRdb's copy holds only in-frame clones and misses some; the assay was immunoSEQ multiplex PCR. Counted here are approximately 99,000 clones, about four fifths occurring once; the ten biggest clones make up under 5.5%. Sequenced: PBMCs. The receptor was isolated from a man aged 40-49 years in good health and CMV-seropositive. This chain links TRBV19 with TRBJ2-7; 8 nucleotides agree with TRBD2. This CDR3 reads CASSSSGGSYEQYF. The CDR3 bases are TGTGCCAGTAGTTCCTCGGGGGGGTCCTACGAGCAGTACTTC.